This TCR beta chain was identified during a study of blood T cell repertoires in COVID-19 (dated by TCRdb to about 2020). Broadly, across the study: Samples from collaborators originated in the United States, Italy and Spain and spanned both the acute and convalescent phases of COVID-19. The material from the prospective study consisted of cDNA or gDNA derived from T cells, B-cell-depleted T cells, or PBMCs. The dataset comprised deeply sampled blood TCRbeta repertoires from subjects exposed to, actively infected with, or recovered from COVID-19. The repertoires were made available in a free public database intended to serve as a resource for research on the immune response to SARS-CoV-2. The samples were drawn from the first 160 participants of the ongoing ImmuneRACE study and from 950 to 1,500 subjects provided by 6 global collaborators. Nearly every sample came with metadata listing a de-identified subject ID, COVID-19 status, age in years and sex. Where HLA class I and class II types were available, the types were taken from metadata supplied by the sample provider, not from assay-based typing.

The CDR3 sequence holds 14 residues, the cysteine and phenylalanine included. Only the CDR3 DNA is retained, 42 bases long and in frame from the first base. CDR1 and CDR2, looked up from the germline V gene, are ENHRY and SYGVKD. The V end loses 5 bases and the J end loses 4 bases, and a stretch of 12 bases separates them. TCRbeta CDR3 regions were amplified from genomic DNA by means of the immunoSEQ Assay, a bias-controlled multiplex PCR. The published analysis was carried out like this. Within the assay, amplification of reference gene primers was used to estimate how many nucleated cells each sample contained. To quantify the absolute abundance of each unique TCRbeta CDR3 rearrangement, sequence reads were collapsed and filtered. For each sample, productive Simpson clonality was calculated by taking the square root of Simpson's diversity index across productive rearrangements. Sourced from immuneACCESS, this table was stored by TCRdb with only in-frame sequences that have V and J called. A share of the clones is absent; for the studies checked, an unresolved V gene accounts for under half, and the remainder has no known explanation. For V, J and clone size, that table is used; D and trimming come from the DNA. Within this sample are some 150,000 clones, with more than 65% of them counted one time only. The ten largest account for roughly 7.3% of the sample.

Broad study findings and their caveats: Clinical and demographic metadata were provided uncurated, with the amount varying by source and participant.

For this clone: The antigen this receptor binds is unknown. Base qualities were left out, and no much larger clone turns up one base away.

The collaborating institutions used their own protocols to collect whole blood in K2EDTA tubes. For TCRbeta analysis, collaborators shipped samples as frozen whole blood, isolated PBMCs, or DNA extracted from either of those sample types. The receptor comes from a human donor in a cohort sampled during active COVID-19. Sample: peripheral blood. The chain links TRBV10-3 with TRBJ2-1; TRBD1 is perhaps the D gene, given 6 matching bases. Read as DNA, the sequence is TGTGCCATCAGTAAGGACAGCTATTACAATGAGCAGTTCTTC. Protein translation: CAISKDSYYNEQFF.